This T cell receptor (beta chain) appears in the sequencing data of a study of T cell responses to AZD1222 COVID-19 vaccine. Whole-study findings and limits: Two AZD1222 administrations were followed by greater Spike-specific TCR breadth and depth. None of the repertoires were sampled until the peak T cell response had passed. Among AZD1222 vaccinees, only six were seropositive at baseline.

Germline CDR1 reads SGHTS; CDR2 reads YDEGEE. V lost 6 bases and J 6 bases, leaving 22 bases between the germline ends. The CDR3 covers 15 residues. Turning to this clone: Its target is not known.

Produced via immunoSEQ multiplex PCR; TCRdb's table is partial and in-frame only. The sample records 100,000 to 120,000 clones, about 81% being singletons. This sequence originates from an adult in good health. Sample: peripheral blood, taken on day 0 of AZD1222 vaccination. V and J are TRBV5-8 and TRBJ2-7; TRBD2 might be the D (6 bases). In nucleotides, the CDR3 is TGTGCCAGCACCCCTAGGCGGGGAGAGGGTCCCGAGCAGTACTTC. Translation: CASTPRRGEGPEQYF.